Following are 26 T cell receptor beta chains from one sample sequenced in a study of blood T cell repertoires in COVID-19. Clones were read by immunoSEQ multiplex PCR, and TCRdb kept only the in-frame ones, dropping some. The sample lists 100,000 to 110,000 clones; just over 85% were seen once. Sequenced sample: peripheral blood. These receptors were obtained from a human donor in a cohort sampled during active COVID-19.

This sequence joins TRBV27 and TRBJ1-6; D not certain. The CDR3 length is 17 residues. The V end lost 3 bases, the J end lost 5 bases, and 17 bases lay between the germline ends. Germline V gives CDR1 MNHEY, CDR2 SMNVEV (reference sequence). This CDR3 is CASSLMAGRHNNSPLHF. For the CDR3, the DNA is TGTGCCAGCAGTTTGATGGCGGGAAGACATAATAATTCACCCCTCCACTTT.

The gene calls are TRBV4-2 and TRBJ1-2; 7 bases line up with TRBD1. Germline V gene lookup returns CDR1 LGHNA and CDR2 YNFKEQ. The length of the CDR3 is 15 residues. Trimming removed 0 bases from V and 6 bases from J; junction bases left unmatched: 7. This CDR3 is CASSQENRGEHGYTF. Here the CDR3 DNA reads TGTGCCAGCAGCCAAGAAAACAGGGGAGAACATGGCTACACCTTC.

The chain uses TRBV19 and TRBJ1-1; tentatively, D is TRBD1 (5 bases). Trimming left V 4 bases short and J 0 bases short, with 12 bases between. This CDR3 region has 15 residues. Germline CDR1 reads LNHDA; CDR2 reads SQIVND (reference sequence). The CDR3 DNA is TGTGCCAGTAGTAGCGGGACCGCCATGAACACTGAAGCTTTCTTT. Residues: CASSSGTAMNTEAFF.

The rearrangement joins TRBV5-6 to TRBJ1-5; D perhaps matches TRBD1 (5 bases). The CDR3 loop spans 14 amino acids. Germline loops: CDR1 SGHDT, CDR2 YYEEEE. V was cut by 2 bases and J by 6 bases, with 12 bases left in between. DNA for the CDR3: TGTGCCAGCAGCTTTGGGGGGGGAAGTCAGCCCCAGCATTTT. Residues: CASSFGGGSQPQHF.

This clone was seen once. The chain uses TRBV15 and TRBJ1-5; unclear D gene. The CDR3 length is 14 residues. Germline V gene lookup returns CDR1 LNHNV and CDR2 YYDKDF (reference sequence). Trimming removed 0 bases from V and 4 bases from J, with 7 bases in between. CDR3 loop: CATSRDGKNQPQHF. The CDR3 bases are TGTGCCACCAGCAGAGATGGCAAAAATCAGCCCCAGCATTTT.

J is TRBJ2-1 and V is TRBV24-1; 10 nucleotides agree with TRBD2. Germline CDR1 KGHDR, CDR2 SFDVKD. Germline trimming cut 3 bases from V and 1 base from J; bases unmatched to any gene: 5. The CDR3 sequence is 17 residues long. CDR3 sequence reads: CATSDPSGRSSYNEQFF. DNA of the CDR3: TGTGCCACCAGTGATCCTAGCGGGAGAAGTTCCTACAATGAGCAGTTCTTC.

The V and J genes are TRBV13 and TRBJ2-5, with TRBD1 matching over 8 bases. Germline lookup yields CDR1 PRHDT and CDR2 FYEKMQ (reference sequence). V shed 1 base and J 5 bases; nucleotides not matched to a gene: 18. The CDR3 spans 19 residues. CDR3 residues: CASSLVLALDRAQGETQYF. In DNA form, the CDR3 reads TGTGCCAGCAGCTTAGTCCTGGCCTTGGACAGGGCCCAAGGGGAGACCCAGTACTTC.

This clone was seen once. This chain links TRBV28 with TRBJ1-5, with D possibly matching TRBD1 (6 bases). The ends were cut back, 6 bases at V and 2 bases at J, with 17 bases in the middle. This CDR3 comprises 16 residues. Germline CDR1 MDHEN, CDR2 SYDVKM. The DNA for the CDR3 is TGTGCCAGCAGCTCCTTAACAGGGAGAGGCAATCAGCCCCAGCATTTT. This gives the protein CASSSLTGRGNQPQHF.

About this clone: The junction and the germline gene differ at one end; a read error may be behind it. The CDR3 nucleotides read TGTGCCAGCACAAATAAACCCAACGGACGCTTAGCGGGAGGGTTGAGTGACTTC. It specifies CASTNKPNGRLAGGLSDF. The chain recombines TRBV7-3 with TRBJ2-5, with 11 bases lining up with TRBD2. The CDR3 covers 18 residues. Germline CDR1 SGHTA, CDR2 FQGTGA.

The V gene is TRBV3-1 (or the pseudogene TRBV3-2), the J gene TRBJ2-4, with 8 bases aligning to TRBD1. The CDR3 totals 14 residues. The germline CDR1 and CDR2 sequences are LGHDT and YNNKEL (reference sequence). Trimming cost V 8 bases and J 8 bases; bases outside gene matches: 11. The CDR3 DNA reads TGTGCCAGCGGTGGGGACAGGAATCGTGACATTCAGTACTTC. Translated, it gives CASGGDRNRDIQYF.

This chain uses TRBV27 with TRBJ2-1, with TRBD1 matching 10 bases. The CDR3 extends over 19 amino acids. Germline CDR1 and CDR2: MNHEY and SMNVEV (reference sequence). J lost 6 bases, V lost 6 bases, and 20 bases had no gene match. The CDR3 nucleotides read TGTGCCAGCAGCTTTAGTAGTTTCCGACGGGACAGGGGAGGCAATGAGCAGTTCTTC. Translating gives CASSFSSFRRDRGGNEQFF.

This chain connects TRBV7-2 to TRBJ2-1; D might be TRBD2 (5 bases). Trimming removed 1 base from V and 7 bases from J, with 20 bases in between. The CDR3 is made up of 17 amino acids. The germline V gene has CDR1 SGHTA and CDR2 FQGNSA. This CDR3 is CASSLEGAQLGVNEQFF. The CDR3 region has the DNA TGTGCCAGCAGCTTAGAGGGAGCACAGTTGGGTGTAAATGAGCAGTTCTTC.

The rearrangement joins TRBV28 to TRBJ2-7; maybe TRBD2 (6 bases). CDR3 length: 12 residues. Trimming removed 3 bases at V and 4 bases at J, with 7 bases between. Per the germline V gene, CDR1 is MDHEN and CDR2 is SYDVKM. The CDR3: CASSLGGYEQYF. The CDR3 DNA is TGTGCCAGCAGTTTGGGGGGTTACGAGCAGTACTTC.

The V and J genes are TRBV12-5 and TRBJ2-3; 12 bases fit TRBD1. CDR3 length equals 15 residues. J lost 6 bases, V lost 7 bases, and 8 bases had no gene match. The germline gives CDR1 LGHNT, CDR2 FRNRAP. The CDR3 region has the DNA TGTGCTAGTGCCCCGGGACAGGGGGCAAAGGATACGCAGTATTTT. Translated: CASAPGQGAKDTQYF. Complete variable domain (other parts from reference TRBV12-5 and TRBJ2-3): DARVTQTPRHKVTEMGQEVTMRCQPILGHNTVFWYRQTMMQGLELLAYFRNRAPLDDSGMPKDRFSAEMPDATLATLKIQPSEPRDSAVYFCASAPGQGAKDTQYFGPGTRLTVL.

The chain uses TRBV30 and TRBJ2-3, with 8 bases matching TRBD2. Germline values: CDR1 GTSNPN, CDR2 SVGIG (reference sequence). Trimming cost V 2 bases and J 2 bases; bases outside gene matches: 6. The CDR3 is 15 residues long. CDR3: CAWSYGREATDTQYF. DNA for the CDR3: TGTGCCTGGAGTTACGGGAGGGAAGCCACAGATACGCAGTATTTT. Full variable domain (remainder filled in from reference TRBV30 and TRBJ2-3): SQTIHQWPATLVQPVGSPLSLECTVEGTSNPNLYWYRQAAGRGLQLLFYSVGIGQISSEVPQNLSASRPQDRQFILSSKKLLLSDSGFYLCAWSYGREATDTQYFGPGTRLTVL.

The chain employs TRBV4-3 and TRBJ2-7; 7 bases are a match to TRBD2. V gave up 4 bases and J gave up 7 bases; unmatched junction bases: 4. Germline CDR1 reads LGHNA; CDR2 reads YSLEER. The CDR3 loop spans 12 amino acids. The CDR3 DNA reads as TGCGCCAGCAGCCTGCGCGGGGGAGAGCAGTACTTC. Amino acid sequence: CASSLRGGEQYF.

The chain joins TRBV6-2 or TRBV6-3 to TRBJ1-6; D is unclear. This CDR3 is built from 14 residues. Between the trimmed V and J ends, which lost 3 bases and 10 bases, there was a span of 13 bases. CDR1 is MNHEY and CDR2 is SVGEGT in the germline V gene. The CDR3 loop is CASSYDPGYSPLHF. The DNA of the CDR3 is TGTGCCAGCAGTTATGATCCGGGTTACTCACCCCTCCACTTT.

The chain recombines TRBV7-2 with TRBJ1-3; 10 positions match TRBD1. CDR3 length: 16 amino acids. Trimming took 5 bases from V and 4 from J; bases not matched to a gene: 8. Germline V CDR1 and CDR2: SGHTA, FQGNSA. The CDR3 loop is CASSLSGQGFGNTIYF. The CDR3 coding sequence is TGTGCCAGCAGCCTCTCGGGACAGGGGTTCGGAAACACCATATATTTT.

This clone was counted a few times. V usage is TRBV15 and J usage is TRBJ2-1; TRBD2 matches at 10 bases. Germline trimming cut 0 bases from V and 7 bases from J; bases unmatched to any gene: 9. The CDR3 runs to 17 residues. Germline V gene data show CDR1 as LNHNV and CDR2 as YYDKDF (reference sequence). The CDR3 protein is CATSRDLTSGQRNEQFF. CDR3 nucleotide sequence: TGTGCCACCAGCAGAGATCTGACTAGCGGGCAGAGGAATGAGCAGTTCTTC.

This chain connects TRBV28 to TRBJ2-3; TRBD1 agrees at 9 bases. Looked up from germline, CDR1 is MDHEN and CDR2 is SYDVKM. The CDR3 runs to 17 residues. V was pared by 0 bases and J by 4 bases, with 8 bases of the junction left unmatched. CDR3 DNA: TGTGCCAGCAGTTTATGGAGACAGGGGGGCGGCGCAGATACGCAGTATTTT. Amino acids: CASSLWRQGGGADTQYF.

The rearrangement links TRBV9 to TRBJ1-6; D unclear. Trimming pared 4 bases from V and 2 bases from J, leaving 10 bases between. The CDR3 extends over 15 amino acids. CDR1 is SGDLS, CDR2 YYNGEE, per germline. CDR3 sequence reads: CASSQVGTYNSPLHF. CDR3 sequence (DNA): TGTGCCAGCAGCCAGGTGGGCACCTATAATTCACCCCTCCACTTT. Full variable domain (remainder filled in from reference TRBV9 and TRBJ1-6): DSGVTQTPKHLITATGQRVTLRCSPRSGDLSVYWYQQSLDQGLQFLIQYYNGEERAKGNILERFSAQQFPDLHSELNLSSLELGDSALYFCASSQVGTYNSPLHFGNGTRLTVT.

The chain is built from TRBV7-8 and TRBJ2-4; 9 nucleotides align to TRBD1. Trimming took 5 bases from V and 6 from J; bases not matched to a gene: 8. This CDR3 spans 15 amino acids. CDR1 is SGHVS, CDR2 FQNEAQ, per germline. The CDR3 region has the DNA TGTGCCAGCAGCGCGACACCGGGACAGGGAAACATTCAGTACTTC. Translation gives CASSATPGQGNIQYF.

The CDR3 DNA follows: TGTGCCAGCAGCCCCCGACAGGGGGTTAACGAGCAGTACTTC. It translates to CASSPRQGVNEQYF. This chain uses TRBV11-3 with TRBJ2-7; 9 bases agree with TRBD1. The CDR3 is made up of 14 amino acids. Germline loops: CDR1 SGHNT, CDR2 YENEEA. Trimming cost V 5 bases and J 5 bases; bases outside gene matches: 7.

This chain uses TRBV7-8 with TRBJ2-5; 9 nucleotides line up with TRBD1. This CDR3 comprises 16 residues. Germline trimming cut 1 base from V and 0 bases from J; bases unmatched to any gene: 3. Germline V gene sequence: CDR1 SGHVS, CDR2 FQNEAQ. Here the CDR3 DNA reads TGTGCCAGCAGCTTAGGGGGACAGGGACACCAAGAGACCCAGTACTTC. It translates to CASSLGGQGHQETQYF.

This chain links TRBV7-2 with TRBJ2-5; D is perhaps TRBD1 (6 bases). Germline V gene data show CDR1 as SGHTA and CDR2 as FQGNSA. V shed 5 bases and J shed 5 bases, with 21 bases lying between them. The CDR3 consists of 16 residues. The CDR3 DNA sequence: TGTGCCAGCAGCGCTGACAGGTCCGCATATGGCGAGACCCAGTACTTC. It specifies CASSADRSAYGETQYF.

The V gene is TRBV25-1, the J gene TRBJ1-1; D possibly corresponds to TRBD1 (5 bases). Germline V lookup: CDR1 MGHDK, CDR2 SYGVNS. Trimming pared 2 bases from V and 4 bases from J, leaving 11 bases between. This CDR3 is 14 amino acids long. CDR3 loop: CASSERGTATEAFF. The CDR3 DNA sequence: TGTGCCAGCAGTGAACGGGGGACTGCCACTGAAGCTTTCTTT.